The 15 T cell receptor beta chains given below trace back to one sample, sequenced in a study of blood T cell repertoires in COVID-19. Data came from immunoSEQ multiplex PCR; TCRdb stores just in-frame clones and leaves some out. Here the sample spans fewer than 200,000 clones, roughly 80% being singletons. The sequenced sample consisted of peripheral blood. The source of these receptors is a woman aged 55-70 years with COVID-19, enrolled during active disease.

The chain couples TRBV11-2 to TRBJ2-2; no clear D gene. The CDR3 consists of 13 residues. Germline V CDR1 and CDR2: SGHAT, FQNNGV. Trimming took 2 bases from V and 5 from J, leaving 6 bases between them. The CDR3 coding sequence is TGTGCCAGCAGCTTAATTAGTACCGGGGAGCTGTTTTTT. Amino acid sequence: CASSLISTGELFF.

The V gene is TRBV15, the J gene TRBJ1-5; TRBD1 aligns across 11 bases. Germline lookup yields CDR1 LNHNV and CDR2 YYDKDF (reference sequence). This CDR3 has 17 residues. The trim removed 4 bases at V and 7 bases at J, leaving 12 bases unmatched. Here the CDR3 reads CATSTDLPGTGGQPQHF. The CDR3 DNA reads TGTGCCACCAGCACAGACTTACCCGGGACAGGGGGGCAGCCCCAGCATTTT.

The CDR3: CASGSLAASYNEQFF. The CDR3 DNA sequence: TGTGCCAGCGGGTCCCTAGCAGCCAGTTACAATGAGCAGTTCTTC. This chain connects TRBV2 to TRBJ2-1; D is perhaps TRBD2 (5 bases). Germline CDR1 is SNHLY and CDR2 is FYNNEI. The CDR3 runs 15 residues. The V and J ends lost 8 bases and 4 bases respectively, with 18 bases between them.

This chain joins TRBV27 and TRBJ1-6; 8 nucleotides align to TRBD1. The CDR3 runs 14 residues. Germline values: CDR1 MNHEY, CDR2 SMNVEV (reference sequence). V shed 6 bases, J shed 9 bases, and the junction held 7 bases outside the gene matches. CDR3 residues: CASSEGQGPSPLHF. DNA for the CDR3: TGTGCCAGCAGCGAAGGACAGGGACCTTCACCCCTCCACTTT.

The CDR3 region is CASASGVAQETQYF. In DNA form, the CDR3 reads TGTGCCAGCGCGAGCGGGGTCGCCCAAGAGACCCAGTACTTC. The chain couples TRBV9 to TRBJ2-5, with 7 bases matching TRBD2. The CDR3 has 14 amino acids. In germline, CDR1 is SGDLS, CDR2 YYNGEE. J lost 1 base, V lost 7 bases, and 7 bases had no gene match. The entire variable domain, with the rest obtained from reference TRBV9 and TRBJ2-5, is as follows: DSGVTQTPKHLITATGQRVTLRCSPRSGDLSVYWYQQSLDQGLQFLIQYYNGEERAKGNILERFSAQQFPDLHSELNLSSLELGDSALYFCASASGVAQETQYFGPGTRLLVL.

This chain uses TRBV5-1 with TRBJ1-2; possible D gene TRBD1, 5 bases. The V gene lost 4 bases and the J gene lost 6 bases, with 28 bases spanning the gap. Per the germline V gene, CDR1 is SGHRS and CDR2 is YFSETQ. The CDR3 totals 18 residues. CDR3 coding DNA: TGCGCCAGCAGCCCCCGATTCGAAACACGCAGGGTCGTACATGGCTACACCTTC. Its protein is CASSPRFETRRVVHGYTF.

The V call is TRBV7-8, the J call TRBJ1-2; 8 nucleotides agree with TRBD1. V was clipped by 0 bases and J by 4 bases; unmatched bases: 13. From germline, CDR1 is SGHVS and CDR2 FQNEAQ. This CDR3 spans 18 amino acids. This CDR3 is CASSLASMVQGASYGYTF. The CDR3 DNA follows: TGTGCCAGCAGCTTAGCGTCTATGGTCCAGGGGGCCAGCTATGGCTACACCTTC. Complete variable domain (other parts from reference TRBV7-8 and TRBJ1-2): GAGVSQSPRYKVAKRGQDVALRCDPISGHVSLFWYQQALGQGPEFLTYFQNEAQLDKSGLPSDRFFAERPEGSVSTLKIQRTQQEDSAVYLCASSLASMVQGASYGYTFGSGTRLTVV.

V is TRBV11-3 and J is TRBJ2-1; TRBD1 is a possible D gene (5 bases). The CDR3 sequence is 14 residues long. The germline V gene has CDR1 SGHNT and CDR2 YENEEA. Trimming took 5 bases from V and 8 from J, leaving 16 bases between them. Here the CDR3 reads CASSPGRAADEQFF. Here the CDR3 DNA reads TGTGCCAGCAGCCCGGGCAGGGCCGCGGATGAGCAGTTCTTC.

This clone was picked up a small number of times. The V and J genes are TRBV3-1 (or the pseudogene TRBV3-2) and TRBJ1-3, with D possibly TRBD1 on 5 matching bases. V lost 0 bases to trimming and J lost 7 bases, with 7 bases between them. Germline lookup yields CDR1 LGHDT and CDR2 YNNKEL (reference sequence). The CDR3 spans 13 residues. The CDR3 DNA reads TGTGCCAGCAGCCAAGATGGGGGGAACACCATATATTTT. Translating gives CASSQDGGNTIYF.

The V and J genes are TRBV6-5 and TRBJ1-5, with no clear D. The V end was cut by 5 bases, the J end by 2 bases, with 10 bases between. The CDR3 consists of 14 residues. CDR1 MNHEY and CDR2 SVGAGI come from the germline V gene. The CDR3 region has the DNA TGTGCCAGCAGTACTCTCGAGGGCAATCAGCCCCAGCATTTT. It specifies CASSTLEGNQPQHF.

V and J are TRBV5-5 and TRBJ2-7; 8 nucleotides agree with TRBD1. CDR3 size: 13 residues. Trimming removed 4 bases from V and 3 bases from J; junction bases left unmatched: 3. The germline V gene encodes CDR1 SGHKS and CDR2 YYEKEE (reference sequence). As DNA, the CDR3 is TGTGCCAGCAGCCAGGGGACAGGCTACGAGCAGTACTTC. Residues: CASSQGTGYEQYF.

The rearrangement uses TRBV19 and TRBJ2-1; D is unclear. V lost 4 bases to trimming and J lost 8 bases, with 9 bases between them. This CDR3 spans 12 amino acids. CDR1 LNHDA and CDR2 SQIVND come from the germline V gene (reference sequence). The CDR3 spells CASSTRLDEQFF. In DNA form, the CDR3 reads TGTGCCAGTAGTACCCGCCTAGATGAGCAGTTCTTC.

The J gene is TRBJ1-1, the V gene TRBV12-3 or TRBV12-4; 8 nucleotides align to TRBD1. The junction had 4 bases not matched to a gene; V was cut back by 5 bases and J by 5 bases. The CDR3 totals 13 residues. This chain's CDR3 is CASSATGGTEAFF. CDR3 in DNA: TGTGCCAGCAGTGCCACAGGGGGAACTGAAGCTTTCTTT.

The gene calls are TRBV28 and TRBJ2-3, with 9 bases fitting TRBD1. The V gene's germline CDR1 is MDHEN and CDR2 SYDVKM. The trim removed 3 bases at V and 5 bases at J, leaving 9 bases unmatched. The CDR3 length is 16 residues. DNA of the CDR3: TGTGCCAGCAGTTTCGATCCGGGACAGGGAGTAGATACGCAGTATTTT. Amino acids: CASSFDPGQGVDTQYF.

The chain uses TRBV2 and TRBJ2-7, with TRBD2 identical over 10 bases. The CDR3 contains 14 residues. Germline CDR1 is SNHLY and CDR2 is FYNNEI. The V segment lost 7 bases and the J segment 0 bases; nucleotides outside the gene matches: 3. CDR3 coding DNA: TGTGCCAGCACCACTAGCGGGGTCTCCTACGAGCAGTACGTC. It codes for CASTTSGVSYEQYV.